This T cell receptor (beta chain) was sequenced for a study of CD8+ T cells in alopecia areata (dated by TCRdb to the late 2010s). About the study as a whole: The treated patients took part in an open-label pilot trial in which moderate-to-severe alopecia areata was treated with oral tofacitinib at 5 to 10 mg twice daily. Tofacitinib was given for 6 to 18 months, followed by 6 months of follow-up off drug to assess delayed response and recurrence. For the treated patients, the SALT score, which quantifies what percentage of scalp surface area is affected, served as the measure of disease severity. To study T cell clonal expansion in alopecia areata, the researchers applied high-throughput TCRbeta sequencing to both the C3H/HeJ mouse model and human patients. On the human side, TCRbeta sequencing was run on scalp tissue and on sorted CD4+ and CD8+ peripheral blood T cells from healthy controls and from alopecia areata patients with either patchy or totalis/universalis disease. Patients on tofacitinib were biopsied at baseline and after 4 and 24 weeks of treatment, and several of the patients also had a later scalp biopsy. Scalp clonality was compared across normal scalp (n=4), patchy alopecia areata scalp (n=8), and alopecia totalis/universalis scalp (n=8). The RNA source kit depended on sample type: the PAXgene miRNA kit for fixed scalp, the miRNeasy kit for PBMCs, and the RNeasy kit for mouse skin. Amplification of TCRbeta CDR3 regions was done by immunoSEQ multiplex PCR using 35 Vbeta forward primers and 13 Jbeta reverse primers.

Comment on this clone: No cognate antigen has been identified for it. Base qualities are not at hand, and no much larger clone is one base apart.

Receptor amplification or capture employed the immunoSEQ multiplex PCR assay. To provide template for TCR sequencing, every sample had RNA extracted and reverse transcribed into cDNA. SuperScript III was used to make first-strand cDNA, primed with a 2:1 mix of oligo-dT and random hexamers. Amplification bias was assessed with a synthetic immune receptor repertoire, and residual bias was removed computationally. On the authors' methods: Raw reads were preprocessed to remove errors, and CDR3 was defined according to IMGT conventions as the region from the conserved cysteine to phenylalanine. Clonality was computed by normalizing Shannon entropy by log2 of the number of productive unique TCRs and subtracting the result from 1. Whether each scalp clone was CD4 or CD8 was inferred by checking scalp TCRbeta sequences against the CD4 and CD8 repertoires from sorted blood. As stored in TCRdb, this immuneACCESS dataset retains in-frame rearrangements with V and J assigned. A fraction of the clones does not appear; measured against another copy, unresolved V genes explain less than half of the discrepancy, and the remainder lacks a known reason. That table supplies the V and J calls and clone size; D and trimming were determined from the DNA. In all, the sample holds some 220,000 clones, and under 60% of those were seen once. The top ten clones comprise roughly 1.4% of the sample.

The sample's time point, from its label and the paper: more than 3 weeks on oral tofacitinib. What this sample's treatment or condition label stands for: oral pan-JAK inhibitor, 5-10 mg twice daily. Lesional scalp punch biopsies and peripheral blood were obtained from alopecia areata patients. PBMCs were separated by density centrifugation and stained for CD3, CD4 and CD8, after which CD4+ and CD8+ T cells were sorted on a FACSAria. The CDR3 has 16 amino acids, counting the end cysteine and phenylalanine. CDR3 DNA is the only sequence kept; it has 48 bases, read in frame from the first base. For CDR1 and CDR2, the germline V gene lists SGDLS and YYNGEE. V ends up 4 bases short and J 10 bases short, with an unmatched junction base count of 14. What the work shows at the level of the full study, not this receptor alone: With tofacitinib, both scalp clonality and the number of expanded CD8+ clones among the top 100 scalp clones went down significantly. Unlike mouse skin, which is dominated by gammadelta T cells, normal human skin has resident alphabeta T cells that are also sequenced, and this complicates analysis of the scalp TCR repertoire. Because the treated cohort was small and had just a single nonresponder, larger studies are needed to establish links between baseline CD8+ expansion and response. Lesional scalp, especially in alopecia totalis/universalis, showed higher clonality and more expanded CD8+ clones than normal scalp, suggesting antigenic drive. Shared TCR sequences between patients were less evident than in mice, which may be partly attributable to HLA diversity in the patient population. Many expanded lesional clones persisted in scalp and blood during tofacitinib treatment, which may partly explain relapse after stopping treatment.

The sequence came from a human donor with alopecia areata. The sample in question was CD4+ T cells sorted from blood, obtained at week 4, from a patient treated with tofacitinib. The V gene is TRBV9 and the J gene is TRBJ2-3; TRBD2 aligns with 11 central bases. CDR3 loop: CASSPPGLAVAGAQYF. The sequence in DNA is TGTGCCAGCAGCCCCCCGGGACTAGCGGTCGCTGGGGCGCAGTATTTT.